These T cell receptor beta chains were read from a single sample in a study of beta chain features in type 1 diabetes. TCRdb's table, derived via immunoSEQ multiplex PCR, lists solely in-frame clones and lacks some. The repertoire holds 600,000 or so clones, with around an eighth as singletons. Input material: naive CD4+ T cells from blood. Receptor source: a man between 18 and 35 years old with type 1 diabetes. CDR3s include the opening cysteine and the closing phenylalanine or tryptophan. A D gene is named only where the DNA matches it firmly. Clone size is given for some rows only: seen once, a few or many times, or a class if the clone is expanded.

abundance: NA
j_gene: TRBJ2-1
v_gene: TRBV19
d_gene: NA
CDR3aa: CASSMLQGSYNEQFF

abundance: NA
j_gene: TRBJ1-5
v_gene: TRBV14
d_gene: NA
CDR3aa: CASSQGGRGSNQPQHF

abundance: NA
j_gene: TRBJ2-3
v_gene: TRBV27
d_gene: NA
CDR3aa: CASSLSAATDTQYF

abundance: few
j_gene: TRBJ2-5
v_gene: TRBV11-2
d_gene: NA
CDR3aa: CASSLGLAQETQYF

abundance: NA
j_gene: TRBJ2-3
v_gene: TRBV5-4
d_gene: TRBD2
CDR3aa: CASSRLAGGPTDTQYF

abundance: few
j_gene: TRBJ2-7
v_gene: TRBV4-2
d_gene: TRBD1
CDR3aa: CASSQDGIGQGIGEQYF

abundance: NA
j_gene: TRBJ2-5
v_gene: TRBV30
d_gene: TRBD1
CDR3aa: CAWSLLTGRQETQYF

abundance: NA
j_gene: TRBJ2-3
v_gene: TRBV27
d_gene: NA
CDR3aa: CASRRDTPDTQYF

abundance: few
j_gene: TRBJ2-3
v_gene: TRBV2
d_gene: TRBD2
CDR3aa: CASISGSPTQYF

abundance: few
j_gene: TRBJ2-1
v_gene: TRBV5-1
d_gene: NA
CDR3aa: CASSLVGPLGNEQFF

abundance: few
j_gene: TRBJ1-2
v_gene: TRBV25-1
d_gene: NA
CDR3aa: CASSGANYGYTF

abundance: NA
j_gene: TRBJ1-6
v_gene: TRBV30
d_gene: NA
CDR3aa: CAWTDRTPLHF

abundance: NA
j_gene: TRBJ2-3
v_gene: TRBV6-6
d_gene: NA
CDR3aa: CAVGTVTDTQYF

abundance: NA
j_gene: TRBJ2-2
v_gene: TRBV25-1
d_gene: TRBD2
CDR3aa: CASSMAGGYAGELFF

abundance: NA
j_gene: TRBJ2-6
v_gene: TRBV7-2
d_gene: NA
CDR3aa: CARGKNSRSDVLTF

abundance: NA
j_gene: TRBJ2-2
v_gene: TRBV29-1
d_gene: NA
CDR3aa: CSVEGQERNPNTGELFF

abundance: NA
j_gene: TRBJ2-7
v_gene: TRBV27
d_gene: NA
CDR3aa: CASSFGRAYEQYF

abundance: few
j_gene: TRBJ2-5
v_gene: TRBV7-8
d_gene: NA
CDR3aa: CASSSRAGQETQYF

abundance: few
j_gene: TRBJ2-7
v_gene: TRBV7-9
d_gene: TRBD2
CDR3aa: CASSPGTSGRGSEQYF

abundance: few
j_gene: TRBJ2-1
v_gene: TRBV29-1
d_gene: TRBD2
CDR3aa: CSVEGDGTSGRGYNEQFF

abundance: few
j_gene: TRBJ2-5
v_gene: TRBV27
d_gene: TRBD1
CDR3aa: CASRGQGQETQYF

abundance: NA
j_gene: TRBJ1-5
v_gene: TRBV28
d_gene: NA
CDR3aa: CASMINQPQHF

abundance: few
j_gene: TRBJ2-2
v_gene: TRBV5-1
d_gene: NA
CDR3aa: CASTVRDFGGELFF

abundance: few
j_gene: TRBJ2-3
v_gene: TRBV11-2
d_gene: TRBD1
CDR3aa: CASRIPGGRTDTQYF

abundance: NA
j_gene: TRBJ1-6
v_gene: TRBV6-6
d_gene: NA
CDR3aa: CASSGRTTGQPPLHF

abundance: few
j_gene: TRBJ2-7
v_gene: TRBV14
d_gene: NA
CDR3aa: CASSPGHRYEQYF

abundance: NA
j_gene: TRBJ2-5
v_gene: TRBV6-5
d_gene: TRBD2
CDR3aa: CASRRSGSETQYF

abundance: NA
j_gene: TRBJ1-3
v_gene: TRBV6-5
d_gene: NA
CDR3aa: CASSPQISGNTIYF

abundance: NA
j_gene: TRBJ1-1
v_gene: TRBV5-1
d_gene: NA
CDR3aa: CASSSYTEAFF

abundance: NA
j_gene: TRBJ2-1
v_gene: TRBV28
d_gene: TRBD2
CDR3aa: CASSFSGGTYNEQFF

abundance: NA
j_gene: TRBJ2-7
v_gene: TRBV13
d_gene: NA
CDR3aa: CASSSKGITAYEQYF

abundance: few
j_gene: TRBJ2-7
v_gene: TRBV19
d_gene: NA
CDR3aa: CASTGGRGQYF

abundance: NA
j_gene: TRBJ1-2
v_gene: TRBV30
d_gene: NA
CDR3aa: CAWSIQGYGYTF

abundance: few
j_gene: TRBJ2-7
v_gene: TRBV28
d_gene: NA
CDR3aa: CASSLYPRSGQLYEQYF

abundance: NA
j_gene: TRBJ2-7
v_gene: TRBV23-1
d_gene: NA
CDR3aa: CASSQSVQVPYEQYF

abundance: NA
j_gene: TRBJ2-3
v_gene: TRBV7-2
d_gene: TRBD2
CDR3aa: CASSRNGGGGGTDTQYF

abundance: NA
j_gene: TRBJ1-6
v_gene: TRBV6-6
d_gene: NA
CDR3aa: CASSGVSGALNSPLHF

abundance: NA
j_gene: TRBJ1-5
v_gene: TRBV7-2
d_gene: NA
CDR3aa: CASSLVGMDHQPQHF

abundance: NA
j_gene: TRBJ2-1
v_gene: TRBV29-1
d_gene: NA
CDR3aa: CSGRGRDEQFF

abundance: few
j_gene: TRBJ1-2
v_gene: TRBV7-2
d_gene: TRBD1
CDR3aa: CASSHGTDGYTF

abundance: NA
j_gene: TRBJ2-1
v_gene: TRBV9
d_gene: TRBD2
CDR3aa: CASSVGLAGASSYNEQFF

abundance: few
j_gene: TRBJ1-1
v_gene: TRBV6-1
d_gene: NA
CDR3aa: CASRQGLNTEAFF

abundance: NA
j_gene: TRBJ1-5
v_gene: TRBV27
d_gene: NA
CDR3aa: CASSLGQGRQPQHF

abundance: few
j_gene: TRBJ2-1
v_gene: TRBV27
d_gene: TRBD1
CDR3aa: CASSLWTGNEQFF

abundance: NA
j_gene: TRBJ2-7
v_gene: TRBV5-1
d_gene: NA
CDR3aa: CASSLLGRADEQYF

abundance: few
j_gene: TRBJ2-2
v_gene: TRBV29-1
d_gene: TRBD1
CDR3aa: CSVELDRARTGELFF

abundance: few
j_gene: TRBJ1-1
v_gene: TRBV7-9
d_gene: TRBD1
CDR3aa: CASILGQGASEAFF

abundance: NA
j_gene: TRBJ2-7
v_gene: TRBV5-1
d_gene: NA
CDR3aa: CASSSGAGISVEQYF

abundance: few
j_gene: TRBJ2-5
v_gene: TRBV5-6
d_gene: NA
CDR3aa: CASSLEVGDPTGGLETQYF

abundance: few
j_gene: TRBJ1-5
v_gene: TRBV5-6
d_gene: NA
CDR3aa: CASSYRSETWGNQPQHF

abundance: NA
j_gene: TRBJ1-2
v_gene: TRBV29-1
d_gene: NA
CDR3aa: CSVEATALGYGYTF

abundance: NA
j_gene: TRBJ2-4
v_gene: TRBV18
d_gene: TRBD2
CDR3aa: CASSPTGLAGGNIQYF

abundance: few
j_gene: TRBJ1-6
v_gene: TRBV2
d_gene: NA
CDR3aa: CASGVLGNSPLHF

abundance: few
j_gene: TRBJ2-3
v_gene: TRBV19
d_gene: NA
CDR3aa: CASSIMDSTDTQYF

abundance: NA
j_gene: TRBJ1-1
v_gene: TRBV7-9
d_gene: NA
CDR3aa: CASSLVGRETEAFF

abundance: few
j_gene: TRBJ2-3
v_gene: TRBV7-2
d_gene: NA
CDR3aa: CASTPRGGDTQYF

abundance: few
j_gene: TRBJ2-5
v_gene: TRBV7-2
d_gene: NA
CDR3aa: CASSLRYQETQYF

abundance: few
j_gene: TRBJ1-1
v_gene: TRBV6-4
d_gene: TRBD1
CDR3aa: CASSVQQGAEAFF

abundance: NA
j_gene: TRBJ2-7
v_gene: TRBV5-1
d_gene: NA
CDR3aa: CASSLGQVGYEQYF